The 24 T cell receptor beta chains in this list originate from one sample, sequenced in a study of T-cell memory formation after mild COVID-19. TCRdb ran MiXCR on the 5' RACE reads and lists one entry per CDR3 protein. The sample carries hundreds of thousands of distinct CDR3 sequences, roughly a sixth recorded once. The source material was PBMCs or a T cell subset sorted from them (not recorded which). The source is an adult woman who had mild COVID-19 (a few samples of this study predate the infection). Cell type and time point are not known.

The rearrangement links TRBV7-9 to TRBJ2-7; 7 bases line up with TRBD1. This CDR3 has 15 amino acids. Germline CDR1 reads SEHNR; CDR2 reads FQNEAQ (reference sequence). Trimming took 1 base from V and 0 from J; bases not matched to a gene: 3. CDR3 coding DNA: TGTGCCAGCAGCTTAGAGACAGGGAGCTCCTACGAGCAGTACTTC. Its translation: CASSLETGSSYEQYF.

This clonotype appeared a few times. The chain recombines TRBV21-1 with TRBJ2-1; no DNA check was done on the table's D call, TRBD1. TRBV21-1 is annotated as a pseudogene. The CDR3 contains 15 residues. The CDR3 DNA sequence: TGTGCCAGCAGCACTGGGGGCAGGGGGCACAATGAGCAGTTCTTC. Protein: CASSTGGRGHNEQFF.

V usage is TRBV2 and J usage is TRBJ2-4; D might be TRBD1 (7 bases). The germline V and J ends were trimmed by 3 bases and 1 base, with 13 bases remaining between them. The CDR3 is made up of 16 amino acids. The germline V gene encodes CDR1 SNHLY and CDR2 FYNNEI. The DNA for the CDR3 is TGTGCCAGCAGTGACCTCAGGGGGGTGGCCAAAAACATTCAGTACTTC. It is translated as CASSDLRGVAKNIQYF. The full variable domain, completed using reference TRBV2 and TRBJ2-4, is EPEVTQTPSHQVTQMGQEVILRCVPISNHLYFYWYRQILGQKVEFLVSFYNNEISEKSEIFDDQFSVERPDGSNFTLKIRSTKLEDSAMYFCASSDLRGVAKNIQYFGAGTRLSVL.

The J gene is TRBJ2-7, the V gene TRBV18; D gene unclear. V shed 0 bases and J shed 0 bases, with 6 bases lying between them. The CDR3 has 14 amino acids. Germline assignment: CDR1 KGHSH and CDR2 LQKENI. The CDR3 DNA is TGTGCCAGCTCACCACCTCTGAACTCCTACGAGCAGTACTTC. Translated: CASSPPLNSYEQYF.

The gene calls are TRBV5-1 and TRBJ2-3, with 8 bases that match TRBD1. V dropped 3 bases and J dropped 2; count of bases not matched to a gene: 8. The CDR3 totals 16 residues. CDR1 and CDR2 (germline): SGHRS, YFSETQ. In nucleotides, the CDR3 is TGCGCCAGCAGCTCCCCCAGGGGGCAATACACAGATACGCAGTATTTT. It specifies CASSSPRGQYTDTQYF.

This clonotype was seen at least ten times. The V and J genes are TRBV29-1 and TRBJ2-1; D perhaps matches TRBD1 (5 bases). Germline V gene sequence: CDR1 SQVTM, CDR2 ANQGSEA. This CDR3 is built from 12 residues. Trimming left V 5 bases short and J 5 bases short, with 10 bases between. CDR3 sequence: CSVSGWNNEQFF. As DNA, the CDR3 is TGCAGCGTTTCAGGGTGGAACAATGAGCAGTTCTTC.

The chain joins TRBV5-1 to TRBJ2-1, with 9 bases that match TRBD2. The CDR3 runs 14 residues. Germline values: CDR1 SGHRS, CDR2 YFSETQ. V gave up 5 bases and J gave up 2 bases; unmatched junction bases: 2. The CDR3 loop is CASRWTSAYNEQFF. The CDR3 DNA is TGCGCCAGCAGGTGGACTAGCGCCTACAATGAGCAGTTCTTC.

The J gene is TRBJ2-7, the V gene TRBV4-1, with D perhaps given as TRBD1 or TRBD2 (5 bases each). Germline V lookup: CDR1 MGHRA, CDR2 YSYEKL. Trimming left V 0 bases short and J 1 base short, with 19 bases between. There are 18 residues in the CDR3. In DNA form, the CDR3 reads TGCGCCAGCAGCCAAGATTTAAGAGGGGCAGTAAAATCCTACGAGCAGTACTTC. Translating it yields CASSQDLRGAVKSYEQYF.

V usage is TRBV12-3 or TRBV12-4 and J usage is TRBJ1-4, with 12 bases fitting TRBD1. The CDR3 consists of 16 residues. J gave up 6 bases and V 5 bases, and 7 bases lay outside the gene matches. As DNA, the CDR3 is TGTGCCAGCAGTCCGGGGACAGGGGGCGTCGATGAAAAACTGTTTTTT. This codes for CASSPGTGGVDEKLFF.

This clonotype was recorded a few times. This rearrangement joins TRBV20-1 to TRBJ2-7, with D possibly called TRBD1 or TRBD2 (7 bases each). Trimming took 4 bases from V and 0 from J, leaving 13 bases between them. The CDR3 sequence is 14 residues long. Germline CDR1 and CDR2: DFQATT and SNEGSKA (reference sequence). For the CDR3, the DNA is TGCAGTGCTAACCAGCGGGACAGCTCCTACGAGCAGTACTTC. Translating gives CSANQRDSSYEQYF.

The J gene is TRBJ1-2, the V gene TRBV18, with no clear D. The CDR3 totals 14 residues. CDR1 and CDR2 (germline): KGHSH, LQKENI. With 2 bases removed from V and 8 bases from J, the gap between germline ends came to 15 bases. Here the CDR3 DNA reads TGTGCCAGCTCACCAGGAGGAGCCCGCCGGGGCTACACCTTC. Encoded protein: CASSPGGARRGYTF. The variable domain in full, with the rest retrieved from reference TRBV18 and TRBJ1-2, is NAGVMQNPRHLVRRRGQEARLRCSPMKGHSHVYWYRQLPEEGLKFMVYLQKENIIDESGMPKERFSAEFPKEGPSILRIQQVVRGDSAAYFCASSPGGARRGYTFGSGTRLTVV.

The chain couples TRBV7-9 to TRBJ2-1; 7 bases align to TRBD2. Trimming removed 5 bases from V and 8 bases from J; junction bases left unmatched: 9. Germline V gene data show CDR1 as SEHNR and CDR2 as FQNEAQ (reference sequence). The CDR3 extends over 14 amino acids. The CDR3 region has the DNA TGTGCCAGCAGCCCCGCGGGAGCGGCACATGAGCAGTTCTTC. As protein: CASSPAGAAHEQFF.

This clonotype occurred many times. The rearrangement links TRBV4-1 to TRBJ2-5; 11 bases match TRBD1. Unmatched junction bases numbered 5, after V lost 4 bases and J lost 4 bases. Germline V lookup: CDR1 MGHRA, CDR2 YSYEKL. The CDR3 has 15 amino acids. CDR3 residues: CASSRGQGAGETQYF. The CDR3 region has the DNA TGCGCCAGCAGCCGAGGACAGGGGGCTGGAGAGACCCAGTACTTC.

There are many counts of this clonotype. The V and J genes are TRBV4-3 and TRBJ2-3; D could derive from TRBD1 or TRBD2 (5 bases each). The CDR3 spans 16 residues. The V end was cut by 1 base, the J end by 3 bases, with 14 bases between. Germline V gene data show CDR1 as LGHNA and CDR2 as YSLEER. The CDR3: CASSQVTGKGTDTQYF. DNA for the CDR3: TGCGCCAGCAGCCAAGTCACGGGGAAGGGGACAGATACGCAGTATTTT.

The table lists this clonotype with a few counts. V gene TRBV24-1 combines with J gene TRBJ2-5, with 8 bases lining up with TRBD1. The CDR3 extends over 16 amino acids. J gave up 1 base and V 4 bases, and 7 bases lay outside the gene matches. Germline loops: CDR1 KGHDR, CDR2 SFDVKD. Here the CDR3 reads CATSDAGGPTQETQYF. For the CDR3, the DNA is TGTGCCACCAGTGACGCAGGGGGCCCCACCCAAGAGACCCAGTACTTC.

The chain combines TRBV11-2 with TRBJ2-3; 7 positions match TRBD1. The CDR3 totals 13 residues. The germline V gene encodes CDR1 SGHAT and CDR2 FQNNGV. The J segment lost 5 bases and the V segment lost 11 bases, leaving 10 bases of the junction unmatched. This CDR3 reads CACRGQPGDTQYF. The CDR3, as DNA: TGTGCCTGCCGGGGACAGCCAGGAGATACGCAGTATTTT.

This clonotype was counted between two and nine times. The chain carries TRBV7-9 and TRBJ2-6; no clear D. This CDR3 comprises 12 residues. Germline CDR1 and CDR2: SEHNR and FQNEAQ (reference sequence). Trimming took off 11 bases at V and 2 bases at J, with 7 bases between the two ends. CDR3 residues: CAHRPGANVLTF. CDR3 bases: TGTGCCCACCGCCCTGGGGCCAACGTCCTGACTTTC.

This sequence joins TRBV7-2 and TRBJ2-2; D is tentatively TRBD1 or TRBD2 (5 bases each). The CDR3 extends over 16 amino acids. The V end was cut by 1 base, the J end by 0 bases, with 9 bases between. In germline, CDR1 is SGHTA, CDR2 FQGNSA. The CDR3 is CASSLGGNANTGELFF. CDR3 sequence (DNA): TGTGCCAGCAGCTTAGGGGGGAATGCGAACACCGGGGAGCTGTTTTTT.

This clonotype was seen only a few times. CDR3 amino acids: CASSQVVGSLFGDYGYTF. The CDR3 nucleotides read TGTGCCAGCAGCCAAGTAGTGGGGAGTCTCTTTGGGGACTATGGCTACACCTTC. The rearrangement joins TRBV3-1 to TRBJ1-2; D not certain. The CDR3 consists of 18 residues. The V gene's germline CDR1 is LGHDT and CDR2 YNNKEL (reference sequence). Trimming stripped 1 base from V and 3 bases from J, with 21 bases between.

This clonotype turned up a few times. This rearrangement joins TRBV3-1 to TRBJ2-1; D remains unclear. Trimming left V 0 bases short and J 6 bases short, with 12 bases between. CDR3 length equals 15 residues. The germline gives CDR1 LGHDT, CDR2 YNNKEL (reference sequence). The CDR3 nucleotides read TGTGCCAGCAGCCAAGATTCCCCCCCGGGCAATGAGCAGTTCTTC. Protein product: CASSQDSPPGNEQFF.

This clonotype was counted a few times. This chain uses TRBV4-3 with TRBJ1-5; D is uncertain. Germline-derived CDR1 and CDR2 are LGHNA and YSLEER. Trimming removed 4 bases at V and 2 bases at J, with 12 bases between. The CDR3 runs 15 residues. The CDR3 DNA reads as TGCGCCAGCAGCCCGGACCTTTGGGGCAATCAGCCCCAGCATTTT. Translating gives CASSPDLWGNQPQHF.

V usage is TRBV4-2 and J usage is TRBJ1-5; tentatively, D is TRBD1 (5 bases). This CDR3 spans 13 amino acids. V lost 4 bases and J 8 bases, leaving 12 bases between the germline ends. Per germline, CDR1 LGHNA and CDR2 YNFKEQ. Here the CDR3 DNA reads TGTGCCAGCAGCCTCAGGGAGGGAGAGCCCCAGCATTTT. Residues: CASSLREGEPQHF.

This clonotype has just a few counts. The chain couples TRBV5-4 to TRBJ1-2; perhaps TRBD1 as D (6 bases). V dropped 5 bases and J dropped 5 bases, with 13 bases sitting between them. Germline V gives CDR1 SGHNT, CDR2 YYREEE (reference sequence). This CDR3 has 13 residues. In DNA, the CDR3 is TGTGCCAGCAGTTTCGACAGGATATATGGCTACACCTTC. It codes for CASSFDRIYGYTF.

This clonotype was picked up a small number of times. V is TRBV20-1 and J is TRBJ2-7; D tentatively fits TRBD1 or TRBD2 (6 bases each). CDR3 size: 13 residues. The ends were cut back, 3 bases at V and 5 bases at J, with 14 bases in the middle. Germline V gene lookup returns CDR1 DFQATT and CDR2 SNEGSKA (reference sequence). The CDR3 is CSASFGGQNEQYF. The CDR3, as DNA: TGCAGTGCTAGCTTTGGGGGGCAAAACGAGCAGTACTTC.